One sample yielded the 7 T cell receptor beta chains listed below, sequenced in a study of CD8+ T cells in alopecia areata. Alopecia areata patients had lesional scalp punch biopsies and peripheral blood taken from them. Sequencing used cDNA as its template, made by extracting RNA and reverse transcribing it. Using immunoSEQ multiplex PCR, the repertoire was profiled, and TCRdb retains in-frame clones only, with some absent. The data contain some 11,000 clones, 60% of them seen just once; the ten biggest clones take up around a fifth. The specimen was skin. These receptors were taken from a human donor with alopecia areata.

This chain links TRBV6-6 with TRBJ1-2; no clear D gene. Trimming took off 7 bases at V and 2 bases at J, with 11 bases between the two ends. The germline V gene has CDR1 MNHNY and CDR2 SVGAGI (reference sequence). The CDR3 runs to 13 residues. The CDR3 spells CASTLGGNYGYTF. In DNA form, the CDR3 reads TGTGCCAGCACCCTGGGAGGGAACTATGGCTACACCTTC.

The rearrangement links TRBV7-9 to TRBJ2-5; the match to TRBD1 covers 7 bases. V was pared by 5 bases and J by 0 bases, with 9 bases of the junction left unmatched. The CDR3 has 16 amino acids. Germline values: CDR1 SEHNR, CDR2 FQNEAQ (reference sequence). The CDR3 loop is CASSQGLGTDQETQYF. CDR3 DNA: TGTGCCAGCAGCCAGGGGCTCGGGACAGACCAAGAGACCCAGTACTTC.

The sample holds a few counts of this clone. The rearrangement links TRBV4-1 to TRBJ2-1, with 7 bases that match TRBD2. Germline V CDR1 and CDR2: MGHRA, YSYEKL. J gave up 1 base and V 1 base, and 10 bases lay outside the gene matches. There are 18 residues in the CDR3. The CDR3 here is CASSQGGLEGSSYNEQFF. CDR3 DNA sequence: TGCGCCAGCAGCCAAGGCGGACTAGAGGGGAGTTCCTACAATGAGCAGTTCTTC.

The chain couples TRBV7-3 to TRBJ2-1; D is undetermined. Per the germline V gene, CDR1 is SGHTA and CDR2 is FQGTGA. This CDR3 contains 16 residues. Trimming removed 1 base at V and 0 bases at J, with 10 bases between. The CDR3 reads CASSLNPVVSYNEQFF. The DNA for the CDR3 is TGTGCCAGCAGCTTAAACCCGGTTGTCTCCTACAATGAGCAGTTCTTC.

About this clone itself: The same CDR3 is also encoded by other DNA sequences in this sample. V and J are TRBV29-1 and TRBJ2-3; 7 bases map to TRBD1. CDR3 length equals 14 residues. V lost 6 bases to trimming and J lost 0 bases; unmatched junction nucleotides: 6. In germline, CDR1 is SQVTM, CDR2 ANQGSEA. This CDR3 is CSVAGTASTDTQYF. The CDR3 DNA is TGCAGCGTGGCAGGGACAGCTAGCACAGATACGCAGTATTTT.

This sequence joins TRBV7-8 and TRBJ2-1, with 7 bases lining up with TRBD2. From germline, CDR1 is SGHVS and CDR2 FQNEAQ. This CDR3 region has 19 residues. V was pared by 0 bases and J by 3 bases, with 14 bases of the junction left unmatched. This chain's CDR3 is CASSLAGRLASLSYNEQFF. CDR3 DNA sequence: TGTGCCAGCAGCTTAGCGGGCAGACTAGCTTCACTAAGCTACAATGAGCAGTTCTTC.

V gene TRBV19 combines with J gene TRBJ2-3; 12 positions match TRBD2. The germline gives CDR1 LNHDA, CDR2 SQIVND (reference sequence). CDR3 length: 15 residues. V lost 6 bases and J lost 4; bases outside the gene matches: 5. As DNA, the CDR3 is TGTGCCAGTAGCCAGACTAGCGGGAGCCCAGATACGCAGTATTTT. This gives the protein CASSQTSGSPDTQYF.